The clone carrying this T cell receptor beta chain was seen repeatedly, ten times or more. The record originates from a study of CD8+CD57+ T cells in acquired aplastic anemia. Study information: On average, sorted CD4+ and CD8+ cells gave about 3.1 ug of DNA.

V gave up 6 bases and J gave up 5 bases, with 16 bases separating them. The CDR3 spans 14 residues. Genomic DNA templated the TCR beta VDJ and CDR3 profiling. TCRdb reprocessed the reads with MiXCR, giving one entry per CDR3 protein. The sample includes around 170,000 distinct CDR3 sequences, 48% of them seen just once. CD8+CD57+ cell expansion, shown by flow cytometry, had occurred in the patients selected for sequencing. Sequenced sample: sorted CD4+, CD8+, or CD8+CD57+ T cells (not recorded which) from PBMCs. This sequence was found in a human donor with aplastic anemia. The gene calls are TRBV12-3 or TRBV12-4 and TRBJ1-1; no definite D call. The CDR3 DNA follows: TGTGCCAGCAGCCTCGACCCAGTCGTGACTGAAGCTTTCTTT. Protein sequence: CASSLDPVVTEAFF.